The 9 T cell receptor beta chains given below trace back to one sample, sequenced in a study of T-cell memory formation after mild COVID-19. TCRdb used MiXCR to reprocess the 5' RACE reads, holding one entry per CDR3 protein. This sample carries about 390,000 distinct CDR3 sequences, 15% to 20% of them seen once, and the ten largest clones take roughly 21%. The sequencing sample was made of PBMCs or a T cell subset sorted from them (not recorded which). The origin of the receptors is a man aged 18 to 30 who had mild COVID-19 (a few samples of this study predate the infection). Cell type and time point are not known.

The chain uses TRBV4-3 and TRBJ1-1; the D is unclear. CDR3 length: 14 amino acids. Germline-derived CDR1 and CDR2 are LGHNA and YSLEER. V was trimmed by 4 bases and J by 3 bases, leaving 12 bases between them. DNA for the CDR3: TGCGCCAGCAGCCGTGGTGAGGGTCACACTGAAGCTTTCTTT. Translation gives CASSRGEGHTEAFF.

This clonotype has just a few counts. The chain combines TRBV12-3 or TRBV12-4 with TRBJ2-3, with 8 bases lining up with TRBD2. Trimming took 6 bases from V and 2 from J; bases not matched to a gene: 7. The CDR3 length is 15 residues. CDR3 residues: CASSPGGGATDTQYF. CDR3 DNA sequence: TGTGCCAGCAGCCCGGGGGGGGGGGCCACAGATACGCAGTATTTT.

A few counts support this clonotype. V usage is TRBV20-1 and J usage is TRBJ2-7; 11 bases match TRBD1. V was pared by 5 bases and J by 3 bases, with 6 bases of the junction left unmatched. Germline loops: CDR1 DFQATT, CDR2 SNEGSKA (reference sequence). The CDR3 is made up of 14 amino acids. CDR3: CSARGTGGFYEQYF. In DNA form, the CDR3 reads TGCAGTGCTCGTGGGACAGGGGGGTTCTACGAGCAGTACTTC.

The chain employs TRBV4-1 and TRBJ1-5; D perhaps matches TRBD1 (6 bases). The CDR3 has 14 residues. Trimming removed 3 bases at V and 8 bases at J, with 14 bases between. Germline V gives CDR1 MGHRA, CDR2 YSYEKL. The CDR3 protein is CASSQPGQLKPQHF. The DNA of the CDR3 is TGCGCCAGCAGCCAGCCGGGACAACTAAAGCCCCAGCATTTT.

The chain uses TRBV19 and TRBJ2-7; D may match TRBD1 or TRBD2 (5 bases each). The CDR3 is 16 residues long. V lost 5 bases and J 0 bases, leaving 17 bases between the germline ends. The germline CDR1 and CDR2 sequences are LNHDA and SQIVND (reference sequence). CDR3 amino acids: CASSDYRDAYSYEQYF. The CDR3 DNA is TGTGCCAGTAGTGATTACCGGGACGCCTACTCCTACGAGCAGTACTTC.

The CDR3 protein is CATRTAPINSPLHF. The CDR3, as DNA: TGTGCCACCAGGACAGCGCCCATTAATTCACCCCTCCACTTT. The chain employs TRBV2 and TRBJ1-6; tentative D call: TRBD1 (6 bases). This CDR3 spans 14 amino acids. Germline V gives CDR1 SNHLY, CDR2 FYNNEI. V lost 10 bases and J lost 6, with 16 bases in between.

DNA of the CDR3: TGTGCCAGCAGCCGGACAGAACTTTTCAATCAGCCCCAGCATTTT. This codes for CASSRTELFNQPQHF. V gene TRBV6-1 combines with J gene TRBJ1-5; D is possibly TRBD1 (6 bases). There are 15 residues in the CDR3. Trimming cost V 6 bases and J 3 bases, with 15 bases left between them. Looked up from germline, CDR1 is MNHNS and CDR2 is SASEGT.

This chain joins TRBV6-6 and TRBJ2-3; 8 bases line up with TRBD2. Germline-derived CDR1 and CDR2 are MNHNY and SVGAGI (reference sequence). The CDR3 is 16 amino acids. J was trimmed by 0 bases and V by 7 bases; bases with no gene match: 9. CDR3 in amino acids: CASTNQAGESTDTQYF. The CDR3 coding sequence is TGTGCCAGCACCAACCAAGCGGGGGAGAGCACAGATACGCAGTATTTT.

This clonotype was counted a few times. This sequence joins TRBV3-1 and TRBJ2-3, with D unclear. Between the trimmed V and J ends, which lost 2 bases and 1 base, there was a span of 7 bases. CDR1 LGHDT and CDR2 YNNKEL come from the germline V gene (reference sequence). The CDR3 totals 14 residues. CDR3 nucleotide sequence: TGTGCCAGCAGCCAAAACATAGGCACAGATACGCAGTATTTT. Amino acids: CASSQNIGTDTQYF.